Following are 18 T cell receptor beta chains from one sample sequenced in a study of CD8+ T cells in alopecia areata. cDNA prepared by RNA extraction and subsequent reverse transcription served as the template for sequencing. The data were produced by immunoSEQ multiplex PCR, yet TCRdb's version contains in-frame clones alone and is incomplete. The sample lists 120,000 to 150,000 clones; about 89% were seen once. The material was CD8+ T cells sorted from blood, obtained at week 0. These receptors originate from a human donor with alopecia areata.

The chain is built from TRBV5-5 and TRBJ2-7; no clear D. Germline V gives CDR1 SGHKS, CDR2 YYEKEE (reference sequence). Trimming took 4 bases from V and 2 from J, leaving 13 bases between them. The CDR3 length is 14 residues. The CDR3 sequence: CASSQDPGPYEQYF. The DNA of the CDR3 is TGTGCCAGCAGCCAAGATCCCGGCCCCTACGAGCAGTACTTC. Full variable domain (rest looked up from reference TRBV5-5 and TRBJ2-7): DAGVTQSPTHLIKTRGQQVTLRCSPISGHKSVSWYQQVLGQGPQFIFQYYEKEERGRGNFPDRFSARQFPNYSSELNVNALLLGDSALYLCASSQDPGPYEQYFGPGTRLTVT.

This chain uses TRBV30 with TRBJ2-1; D unclear. Trimming took off 2 bases at V and 1 base at J, with 15 bases between the two ends. This CDR3 contains 16 residues. Germline V lookup: CDR1 GTSNPN, CDR2 SVGIG (reference sequence). The CDR3 coding sequence is TGTGCCTGGAGTCACCCGGCTCCGCCGTCCTACAATGAGCAGTTCTTC. The encoded protein is CAWSHPAPPSYNEQFF.

The V gene is TRBV30, the J gene TRBJ1-5; D not certain. The germline gives CDR1 GTSNPN, CDR2 SVGIG (reference sequence). The CDR3 is 13 amino acids. V lost 1 base, J lost 6 bases, and 10 bases lay in between. CDR3 region: CAWSASAGQPQHF. The CDR3 DNA reads TGTGCCTGGAGTGCCTCGGCGGGTCAGCCCCAGCATTTT.

The chain has TRBV21-1 and TRBJ2-7; the D call in the table, TRBD1, was not verified against the DNA. TRBV21-1 is designated a pseudogene. The CDR3 is 13 residues long. CDR3 sequence: CASSRTGTYEQYF. CDR3 in DNA: TGTGCCAGCAGCAGGACAGGCACCTACGAGCAGTACTTC.

The CDR3 DNA follows: TGCAGCGTTGAAGTTATTTCCTACAATGAGCAGTTCTTC. This encodes CSVEVISYNEQFF. The V call is TRBV29-1, the J call TRBJ2-1; D is ambiguous. Germline values: CDR1 SQVTM, CDR2 ANQGSEA. The V end was cut by 1 base, the J end by 1 base, with 5 bases between. The CDR3 consists of 13 residues.

The sample holds a few counts of this clone. The CDR3 loop reads CASSLVHGSFF. The CDR3 nucleotides are TGTGCCAGCAGCTTAGTCCATGGGTCGTTCTTC. The chain recombines TRBV7-9 with TRBJ2-1; no firm D call. Germline CDR1 reads SEHNR; CDR2 reads FQNEAQ (reference sequence). Trimming removed 1 base from V and 15 bases from J, with 10 bases in between. The CDR3 runs 11 residues. The variable domain in full, with the rest retrieved from reference TRBV7-9 and TRBJ2-1, is DTGVSQNPRHKITKRGQNVTFRCDPISEHNRLYWYRQTLGQGPEFLTYFQNEAQLEKSRLLSDRFSAERPKGSFSTLEIQRTEQGDSAMYLCASSLVHGSFFGPGTRLTVL.

The V call is TRBV9, the J call TRBJ2-7; 8 nucleotides line up with TRBD2. Germline values: CDR1 SGDLS, CDR2 YYNGEE. CDR3 size: 14 residues. Trimming removed 3 bases from V and 2 bases from J; junction bases left unmatched: 4. The CDR3 is CASSAGLAAYEQYF. CDR3 bases: TGTGCCAGCAGCGCCGGACTAGCCGCCTACGAGCAGTACTTC.

The chain has TRBV29-1 and TRBJ1-1; D is undetermined. The V gene's germline CDR1 is SQVTM and CDR2 ANQGSEA. CDR3 length equals 12 residues. Deletions cut 5 bases from V and 4 bases from J, with 11 bases between. The CDR3 reads CSVTTGGTEAFF. DNA of the CDR3: TGCAGCGTTACTACGGGAGGCACTGAAGCTTTCTTT.

The rearrangement links TRBV5-1 to TRBJ2-1, with D possibly TRBD2 on 7 matching bases. V shed 0 bases and J shed 9 bases, with 13 bases lying between them. The CDR3 extends over 14 amino acids. Germline CDR1 is SGHRS and CDR2 is YFSETQ. The DNA for the CDR3 is TGCGCCAGCAGCTTGGTCGGGGGGCGGAGTGAGCAGTTCTTC. This gives the protein CASSLVGGRSEQFF.

The chain recombines TRBV6-6 with TRBJ1-1, with unresolved D. V dropped 4 bases and J dropped 3 bases, with 6 bases sitting between them. This CDR3 contains 12 residues. Looked up from germline, CDR1 is MNHNY and CDR2 is SVGAGI (reference sequence). For the CDR3, the DNA is TGTGCCAGCAGTTTACATGACACTGAAGCTTTCTTT. Translation gives CASSLHDTEAFF.

The V and J genes are TRBV15 and TRBJ2-1; D is ambiguous. There are 13 residues in the CDR3. Per germline, CDR1 LNHNV and CDR2 YYDKDF (reference sequence). Trimming took 11 bases from V and 6 from J, leaving 17 bases between them. The chain's CDR3 is CAPASGWGNEQFF. CDR3 coding DNA: TGTGCCCCAGCGAGTGGGTGGGGCAATGAGCAGTTCTTC.

The chain links TRBV27 to TRBJ2-3; 8 bases map to TRBD2. J was trimmed by 0 bases and V by 4 bases; bases with no gene match: 6. The CDR3 covers 16 residues. Germline CDR1 reads MNHEY; CDR2 reads SMNVEV (reference sequence). The CDR3 DNA reads TGTGCCAGCAGTTCAGCGACTAGCGTGAGCACAGATACGCAGTATTTT. It codes for CASSSATSVSTDTQYF.

V gene TRBV7-3 combines with J gene TRBJ2-6; perhaps TRBD2 as D (6 bases). The germline gives CDR1 SGHTA, CDR2 FQGTGA. V was pared by 1 base and J by 3 bases, with 13 bases between. This CDR3 has 17 amino acids. The CDR3 here is CASSLKGLGLGANVLTF. The CDR3 DNA sequence: TGTGCCAGCAGCTTAAAGGGCCTGGGACTTGGGGCCAACGTCCTGACTTTC. Full variable domain (rest looked up from reference TRBV7-3 and TRBJ2-6): GAGVSQTPSNKVTEKGKYVELRCDPISGHTALYWYRQSLGQGPEFLIYFQGTGAADDSGLPNDRFFAVRPEGSVSTLKIQRTERGDSAVYLCASSLKGLGLGANVLTFGAGSRLTVL.

The chain combines TRBV2 with TRBJ2-7; D possibly corresponds to TRBD2 (5 bases). CDR1 and CDR2 from the germline V gene are SNHLY and FYNNEI. Between the trimmed V and J ends, which lost 1 base and 0 bases, there was a span of 10 bases. The CDR3 extends over 15 amino acids. CDR3: CASSEGASYSYEQYF. The CDR3 DNA follows: TGTGCCAGCAGTGAAGGGGCTAGCTACTCCTACGAGCAGTACTTC.

The chain combines TRBV9 with TRBJ2-1; D tentatively fits TRBD1 or TRBD2 (6 bases each). V lost 3 bases to trimming and J lost 12 bases, with 10 bases between them. Germline CDR1 is SGDLS and CDR2 is YYNGEE. The CDR3 sequence is 11 residues long. The CDR3 loop is CASSEGGRQFF. The CDR3 DNA reads TGTGCCAGCAGCGAGGGGGGAAGGCAGTTCTTC.

This clone was observed a single time. CDR3 amino acids: CASSEGLAESDQQYF. As DNA, the CDR3 is TGTGCCAGCAGCGAGGGACTAGCGGAGAGCGACCAGCAGTACTTC. The rearrangement links TRBV9 to TRBJ2-7, with 11 bases aligning to TRBD2. This CDR3 spans 15 amino acids. From germline, CDR1 is SGDLS and CDR2 YYNGEE. V lost 3 bases and J lost 8; bases outside the gene matches: 10.

The chain recombines TRBV30 with TRBJ1-1; 8 nucleotides match TRBD1. J lost 6 bases, V lost 1 base, and 4 bases had no gene match. This CDR3 spans 13 amino acids. The germline V gene has CDR1 GTSNPN and CDR2 SVGIG (reference sequence). As DNA, the CDR3 is TGTGCCTGGAGTGGGACAGGGTGGGCTGAAGCTTTCTTT. Translation: CAWSGTGWAEAFF.

The chain carries TRBV27 and TRBJ2-5; either TRBD1 or TRBD2 may fit D (5 bases each). Germline lookup yields CDR1 MNHEY and CDR2 SMNVEV (reference sequence). The ends were cut back, 4 bases at V and 1 base at J, with 10 bases in the middle. This CDR3 is built from 14 residues. CDR3 bases: TGTGCCAGCAGTTCCGGGACGGCCCAAGAGACCCAGTACTTC. Amino acid sequence: CASSSGTAQETQYF.